Sequencing of this T cell receptor (beta chain) was carried out in a study of neurological immune-mediated disorders. V shed 2 bases, J shed 6 bases, and the junction held 8 bases outside the gene matches. The length of the CDR3 is 15 residues. Per the germline V gene, CDR1 is MNHEY and CDR2 is SVGAGI. Synthesis of cDNA was performed by 5'RACE using 10-nucleotide random UMIs. Sequencing runs each yielded over 160 million TCR-beta sequences from 15-18 subjects. TCRdb redid the calling of the 5' RACE reads with MiXCR, one entry per CDR3 protein. Of approximately 87,000 distinct CDR3 sequences in the sample, around an eighth were seen once. Healthy controls comprised blood bank volunteers in Maryland, USA. The unsorted libraries were generated from a total of 2 million PBMCs, which had been stored in RNAlater at -80 C.

Source material: PBMCs. The source of this sequence is a woman aged 45-60 years in good health. The rearrangement joins TRBV6-5 to TRBJ2-3; 7 bases line up with TRBD1. CDR3 DNA sequence: TGTGCCAGCAGTTACACATTAGGGGGCGCGGATACGCAGTATTTT. Protein sequence: CASSYTLGGADTQYF.